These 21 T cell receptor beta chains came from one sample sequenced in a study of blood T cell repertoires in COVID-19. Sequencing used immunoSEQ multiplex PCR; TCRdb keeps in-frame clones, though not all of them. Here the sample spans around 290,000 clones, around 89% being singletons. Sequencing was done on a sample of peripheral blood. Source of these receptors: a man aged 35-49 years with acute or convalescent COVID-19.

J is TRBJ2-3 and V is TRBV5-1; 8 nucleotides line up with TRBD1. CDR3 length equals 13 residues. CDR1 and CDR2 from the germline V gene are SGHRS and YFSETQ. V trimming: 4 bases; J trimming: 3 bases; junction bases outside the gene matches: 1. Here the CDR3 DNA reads TGCGCCAGCAGCACAGGGGGAACAGATACGCAGTATTTT. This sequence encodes CASSTGGTDTQYF. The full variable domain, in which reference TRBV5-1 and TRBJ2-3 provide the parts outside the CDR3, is KAGVTQTPRYLIKTRGQQVTLSCSPISGHRSVSWYQQTPGQGLQFLFEYFSETQRNKGNFPGRFSGRQFSNSRSEMNVSTLELGDSALYLCASSTGGTDTQYFGPGTRLTVL.

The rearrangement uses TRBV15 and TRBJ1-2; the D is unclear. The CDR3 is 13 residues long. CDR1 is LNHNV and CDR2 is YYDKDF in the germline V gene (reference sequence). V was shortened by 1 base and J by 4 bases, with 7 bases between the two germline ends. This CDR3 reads CATSRVDFYGYTF. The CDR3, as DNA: TGTGCCACCAGCAGAGTTGACTTCTATGGCTACACCTTC.

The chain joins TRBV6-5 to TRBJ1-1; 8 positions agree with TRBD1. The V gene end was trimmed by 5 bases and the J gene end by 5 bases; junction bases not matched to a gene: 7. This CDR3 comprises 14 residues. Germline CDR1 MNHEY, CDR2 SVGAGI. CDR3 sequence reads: CASSLGQGRTEAFF. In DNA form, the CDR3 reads TGTGCCAGCAGTCTAGGACAGGGCAGGACTGAAGCTTTCTTT.

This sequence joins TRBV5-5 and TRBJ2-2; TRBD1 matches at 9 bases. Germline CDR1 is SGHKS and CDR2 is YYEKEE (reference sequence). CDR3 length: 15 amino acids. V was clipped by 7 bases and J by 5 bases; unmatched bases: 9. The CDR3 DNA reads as TGTGCCAGCGGACCGGGACAGGGTGTTACCGGGGAGCTGTTTTTT. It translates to CASGPGQGVTGELFF.

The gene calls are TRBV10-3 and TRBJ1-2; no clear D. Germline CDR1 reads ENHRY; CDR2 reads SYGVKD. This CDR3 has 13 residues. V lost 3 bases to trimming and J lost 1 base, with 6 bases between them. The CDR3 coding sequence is TGTGCCATCAGTGATCGAGATAACTATGGCTACACCTTC. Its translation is CAISDRDNYGYTF.

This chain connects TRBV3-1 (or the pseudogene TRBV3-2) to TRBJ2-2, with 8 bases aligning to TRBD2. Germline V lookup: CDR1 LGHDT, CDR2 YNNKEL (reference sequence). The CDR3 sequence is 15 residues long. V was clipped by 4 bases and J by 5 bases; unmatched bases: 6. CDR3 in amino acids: CASSPIGGATGELFF. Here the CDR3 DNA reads TGTGCCAGCAGCCCGATCGGGGGGGCGACCGGGGAGCTGTTTTTT.

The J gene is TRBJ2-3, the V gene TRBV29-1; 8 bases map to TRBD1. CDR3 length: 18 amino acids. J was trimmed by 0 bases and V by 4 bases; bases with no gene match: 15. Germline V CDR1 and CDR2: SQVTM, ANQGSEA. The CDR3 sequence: CSVVGQGRDFSSTDTQYF. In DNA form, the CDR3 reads TGCAGCGTTGTAGGACAGGGCAGGGACTTTTCTAGCACAGATACGCAGTATTTT.

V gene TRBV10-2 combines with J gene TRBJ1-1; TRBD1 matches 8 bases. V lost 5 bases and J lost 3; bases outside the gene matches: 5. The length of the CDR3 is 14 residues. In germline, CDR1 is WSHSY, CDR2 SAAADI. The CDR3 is CASSINRGDTEAFF. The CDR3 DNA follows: TGCGCCAGCAGTATAAACAGGGGGGACACTGAAGCTTTCTTT.

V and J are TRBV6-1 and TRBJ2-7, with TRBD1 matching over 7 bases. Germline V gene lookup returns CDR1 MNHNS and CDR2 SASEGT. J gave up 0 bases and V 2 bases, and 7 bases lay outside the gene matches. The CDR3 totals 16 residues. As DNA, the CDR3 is TGTGCCAGCAGTGAAAGGGGGCCAGAAAGCTCCTACGAGCAGTACTTC. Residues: CASSERGPESSYEQYF.

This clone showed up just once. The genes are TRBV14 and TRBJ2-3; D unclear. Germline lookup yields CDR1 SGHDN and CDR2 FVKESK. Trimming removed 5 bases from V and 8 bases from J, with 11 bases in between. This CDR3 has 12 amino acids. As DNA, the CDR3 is TGTGCCAGCAGCTTGGAGCTGGGTACGCAGTATTTT. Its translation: CASSLELGTQYF.

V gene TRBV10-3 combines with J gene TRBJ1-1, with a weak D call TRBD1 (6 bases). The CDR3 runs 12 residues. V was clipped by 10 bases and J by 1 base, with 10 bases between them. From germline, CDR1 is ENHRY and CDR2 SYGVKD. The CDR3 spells CATRGGNTEAFF. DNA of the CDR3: TGTGCCACCCGAGGGGGGAACACTGAAGCTTTCTTT.

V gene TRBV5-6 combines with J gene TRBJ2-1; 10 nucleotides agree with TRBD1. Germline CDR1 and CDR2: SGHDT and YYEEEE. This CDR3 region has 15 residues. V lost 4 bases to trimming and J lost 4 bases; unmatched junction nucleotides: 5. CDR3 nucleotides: TGTGCCAGCAGCCTGGACAGGGGGTGGTACAATGAGCAGTTCTTC. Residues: CASSLDRGWYNEQFF. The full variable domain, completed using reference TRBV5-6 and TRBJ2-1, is DAGVTQSPTHLIKTRGQQVTLRCSPKSGHDTVSWYQQALGQGPQFIFQYYEEEERQRGNFPDRFSGHQFPNYSSELNVNALLLGDSALYLCASSLDRGWYNEQFFGPGTRLTVL.

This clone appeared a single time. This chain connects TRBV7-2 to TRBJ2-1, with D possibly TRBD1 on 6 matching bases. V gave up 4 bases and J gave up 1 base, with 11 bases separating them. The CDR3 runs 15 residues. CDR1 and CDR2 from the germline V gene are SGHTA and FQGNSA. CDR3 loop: CASSSQGPSYNEQFF. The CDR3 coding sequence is TGTGCCAGCAGCTCACAGGGACCGTCCTACAATGAGCAGTTCTTC.

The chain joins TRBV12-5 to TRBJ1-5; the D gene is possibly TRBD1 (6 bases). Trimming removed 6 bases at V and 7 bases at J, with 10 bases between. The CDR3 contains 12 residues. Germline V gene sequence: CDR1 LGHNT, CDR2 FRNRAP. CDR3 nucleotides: TGTGCTAGTGGGACAGGAGGCCAGCCCCAGCATTTT. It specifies CASGTGGQPQHF.

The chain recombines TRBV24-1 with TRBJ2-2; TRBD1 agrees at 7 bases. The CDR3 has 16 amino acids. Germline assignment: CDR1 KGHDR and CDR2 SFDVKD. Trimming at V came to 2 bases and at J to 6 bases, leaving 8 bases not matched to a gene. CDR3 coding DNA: TGTGCCACCAGTGATTCGAAACAGGGGATTGCCGGGGAGCTGTTTTTT. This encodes CATSDSKQGIAGELFF.

CDR3 coding DNA: TGTGCCAGCAGCGCCCAGGTAAATCTCTTACAGGGGGCATACGAGCAGTACTTC. Protein: CASSAQVNLLQGAYEQYF. The chain joins TRBV4-2 to TRBJ2-7; TRBD1 agrees at 9 bases. This CDR3 spans 18 amino acids. Germline CDR1 is LGHNA and CDR2 is YNFKEQ. V shed 5 bases, J shed 4 bases, and the junction held 18 bases outside the gene matches.

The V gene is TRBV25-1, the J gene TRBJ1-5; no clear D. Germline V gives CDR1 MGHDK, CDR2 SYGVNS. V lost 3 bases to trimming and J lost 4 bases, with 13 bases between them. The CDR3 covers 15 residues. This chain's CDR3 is CASSDGSLQNQPQHF. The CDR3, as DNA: TGTGCCAGCAGTGACGGGTCACTCCAAAATCAGCCCCAGCATTTT.

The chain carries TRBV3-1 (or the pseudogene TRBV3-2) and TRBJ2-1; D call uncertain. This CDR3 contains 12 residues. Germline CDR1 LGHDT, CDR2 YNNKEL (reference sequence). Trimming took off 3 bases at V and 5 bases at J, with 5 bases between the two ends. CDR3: CASSHLHNEQFF. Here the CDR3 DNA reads TGTGCCAGCAGCCATCTCCACAATGAGCAGTTCTTC.

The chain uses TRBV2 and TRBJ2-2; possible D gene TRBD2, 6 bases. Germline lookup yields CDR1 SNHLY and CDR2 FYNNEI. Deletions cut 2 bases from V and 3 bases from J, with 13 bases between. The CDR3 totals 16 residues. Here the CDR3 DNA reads TGTGCCAGCAGTGAATTAGGACTAATGTACACCGGGGAGCTGTTTTTT. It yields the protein CASSELGLMYTGELFF.

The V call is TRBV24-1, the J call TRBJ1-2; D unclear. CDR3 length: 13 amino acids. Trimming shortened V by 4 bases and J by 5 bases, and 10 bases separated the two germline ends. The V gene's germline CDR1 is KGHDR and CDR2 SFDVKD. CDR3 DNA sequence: TGTGCCACCAGTGAGCAAGTCGGGTATGGCTACACCTTC. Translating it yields CATSEQVGYGYTF.

In DNA, the CDR3 is TGTGCCAGCAGCCTTCAATCGACTAGTAGCGGGCAGTTCTTC. This encodes CASSLQSTSSGQFF. The genes are TRBV13 and TRBJ2-1; D possibly corresponds to TRBD2 (6 bases). Germline V gives CDR1 PRHDT, CDR2 FYEKMQ (reference sequence). V lost 5 bases and J 12 bases, leaving 20 bases between the germline ends. The CDR3 consists of 14 residues.